A selection of T cell receptor beta chains follows, all from one sample in a study of blood T cell repertoires in COVID-19. The method was immunoSEQ multiplex PCR; TCRdb's version includes in-frame clones alone and lacks a portion of them. The sample yields more than 200,000 clones, around 87% seen once. Sequencing was done on a sample of peripheral blood. All receptors come from a woman aged 55-70 years with COVID-19, enrolled during active disease. Each CDR3 is given without its conserved first and last residue. Fields, in order: J gene, V gene, D gene, CDR3 protein. D genes are given only for firm matches.

>TRBJ1-2|TRBV5-4|NA
ASSSSPGVYGYT
>TRBJ2-1|TRBV7-2|TRBD1
ASSSQGGYYNEQF
>TRBJ2-7|TRBV19|TRBD1
ASSGTGGENEQY
>TRBJ2-7|TRBV3-1/TRBV3-2|TRBD2
ASSRAGVDSYEQY
>TRBJ2-1|TRBV6-4|TRBD2
ASSTSGRFDEQF
>TRBJ1-1|TRBV23-1|NA
ASIWRGRNTEAF
>TRBJ1-2|TRBV24-1|NA
ATSDLGVGGYT
>TRBJ2-1|TRBV6-4|TRBD1
ASSARTGGSNEQF
>TRBJ2-1|TRBV6-6|TRBD2
ASSPPLAGVLNEQF
>TRBJ2-3|TRBV6-6|NA
ASSPLNTGFLTDTQY